Following are 27 T cell receptor beta chains from one sample sequenced in a study of T-cell reconstitution after alpha-beta-depleted transplantation in children (dated by TCRdb to between 2015 and 2016). The library came from PCR. The data were produced on an Illumina HiSeq 2500. TCR libraries were prepared with molecular barcoding, using unique molecular identifiers to normalize TCRbeta repertoire quantification. The public reads were reanalyzed by TCRdb: fastp trimming at Q25, MiXCR alignment, in-frame beta chains only. Here each entry gathers all rows of one CDR3 protein and keeps the most common genes and DNA. The sample table holds 780,000 or so distinct CDR3 sequences, of which 15% to 20% were seen once. The ten most abundant clones make up 5% of the sample. The sample's treatment or condition label, in plain terms: allogeneic hematopoietic cell transplantation with graft depleted of TCRalphabeta T cells and CD19 B cells.

The starting material was PBMCs, mostly from graft donor cells, obtained 360 days after TCRalphabeta/CD19-depleted stem cell transplant. These receptors originate from a male patient younger than 18 who had a stem cell transplant for acute lymphoblastic leukemia, so the T cells may come from the graft donor.

This chain's CDR3 is CAWSVESGEASGANVLTF. As DNA, the CDR3 is TGTGCCTGGAGTGTAGAATCGGGTGAGGCCTCTGGGGCCAACGTCCTGACTTTC. The gene calls are TRBV30 and TRBJ2-6, with D unclear. Trimming pared 0 bases from V and 0 bases from J, leaving 15 bases between. The length of the CDR3 is 18 residues. CDR1 and CDR2 from the germline V gene are GTSNPN and SVGIG (reference sequence).

This clonotype has a handful of counts. The rearrangement joins TRBV4-1 to TRBJ2-1, with 7 bases identical to TRBD2. V dropped 1 base and J dropped 5; count of bases not matched to a gene: 11. CDR3 size: 17 residues. Germline V gene sequence: CDR1 MGHRA, CDR2 YSYEKL. The DNA of the CDR3 is TGCGCCAGCAGCCAAGTGTATAGGCGGGAGAGGAACAATGAGCAGTTCTTC. Translation: CASSQVYRRERNNEQFF.

This clonotype has only a few counts. This sequence joins TRBV5-1 and TRBJ2-7, with D possibly being TRBD2 (6 bases). The V and J ends lost 2 bases and 7 bases respectively, with 19 bases between them. Germline-derived CDR1 and CDR2 are SGHRS and YFSETQ. The CDR3 runs 15 residues. CDR3 sequence: CASSFSGLDQREQYF. The CDR3 DNA sequence: TGCGCCAGCAGCTTCAGCGGGCTCGACCAACGGGAGCAGTACTTC.

This clonotype was recorded at least ten times. The chain carries TRBV12-3 or TRBV12-4 and TRBJ2-2; 7 bases are a match to TRBD2. The CDR3 runs 13 residues. The V segment lost 10 bases and the J segment 7 bases; nucleotides outside the gene matches: 9. The CDR3 DNA sequence: TGTGCCAACCGGGGGGATAAAATCGGGGAGCTGTTTTTT. Translated: CANRGDKIGELFF.

This clonotype was detected many times. J is TRBJ2-1 and V is TRBV24-1, with 12 bases aligning to TRBD2. Germline lookup yields CDR1 KGHDR and CDR2 SFDVKD. V gave up 5 bases and J gave up 3 bases; unmatched junction bases: 4. The CDR3 totals 16 residues. The CDR3 protein is CATSVSSGRDYNEQFF. The CDR3 DNA sequence: TGTGCCACCAGTGTTTCTAGCGGGAGGGACTACAATGAGCAGTTCTTC.

The V call is TRBV12-3 or TRBV12-4, the J call TRBJ2-3; D possibly corresponds to TRBD2 (6 bases). With 4 bases removed from V and 2 bases from J, the gap between germline ends came to 10 bases. CDR3 length: 14 residues. The CDR3 region has the DNA TGTGCCAGCAGTTCAAGCGGGCCCACAGATACGCAGTATTTT. Translating gives CASSSSGPTDTQYF.

This clonotype was counted between two and nine times. V usage is TRBV20-1 and J usage is TRBJ2-1, with 14 bases aligning to TRBD2. This CDR3 contains 15 residues. CDR1 is DFQATT, CDR2 SNEGSKA, per germline (reference sequence). J gave up 12 bases and V 5 bases, and 12 bases lay outside the gene matches. This chain's CDR3 is CSARLGTSGSRVQFF. In DNA, the CDR3 is TGCAGTGCTCGGCTCGGGACTAGCGGGAGTAGGGTGCAGTTCTTC.

The rearrangement joins TRBV7-9 to TRBJ1-2; maybe TRBD1 (6 bases). The CDR3 sequence is 15 residues long. Germline-derived CDR1 and CDR2 are SEHNR and FQNEAQ (reference sequence). V lost 1 base to trimming and J lost 6 bases, with 15 bases between them. The CDR3 sequence is CASSLVLTGRDGYTF. CDR3 bases: TGTGCCAGCAGCTTAGTCTTAACAGGGCGCGATGGCTACACCTTC.

The chain combines TRBV4-1 with TRBJ1-1, with D maybe TRBD1 (5 bases). V was clipped by 6 bases and J by 1 base, with 12 bases between them. The CDR3 length is 14 residues. The germline CDR1 and CDR2 sequences are MGHRA and YSYEKL. Here the CDR3 reads CASRLGTANTEAFF. The DNA for the CDR3 is TGCGCCAGCAGACTAGGGACGGCGAACACTGAAGCTTTCTTT.

This clonotype has a handful of counts. This chain links TRBV15 with TRBJ1-2, with D unresolved. The CDR3 has 14 amino acids. The germline CDR1 and CDR2 sequences are LNHNV and YYDKDF (reference sequence). Trimming took off 6 bases at V and 6 bases at J, with 17 bases between the two ends. The CDR3 loop reads CATSFAANFDGYTF. DNA for the CDR3: TGTGCCACCAGTTTCGCAGCCAACTTCGATGGCTACACCTTC.

This clonotype was found a few times. The chain couples TRBV11-2 to TRBJ2-2; D perhaps matches TRBD2 (6 bases). The V and J ends lost 2 bases and 5 bases respectively, with 15 bases between them. The CDR3 covers 16 residues. In germline, CDR1 is SGHAT, CDR2 FQNNGV. The CDR3 loop is CASSLSGSTVTGELFF. The CDR3 DNA is TGTGCCAGCAGCTTATCCGGGAGTACCGTGACCGGGGAGCTGTTTTTT.

The chain has TRBV6-1 and TRBJ2-3; D is unresolved. CDR1 is MNHNS, CDR2 SASEGT, per germline. V lost 6 bases, J lost 5 bases, and 18 bases lay in between. This CDR3 region has 15 residues. The chain's CDR3 is CASSKGIQVEDTQYF. CDR3 nucleotides: TGTGCCAGCAGCAAAGGGATCCAGGTTGAAGATACGCAGTATTTT.

This clonotype was counted many times. The chain links TRBV29-1 to TRBJ2-7; D not certain. The germline gives CDR1 SQVTM, CDR2 ANQGSEA. The CDR3 length is 10 residues. V lost 4 bases and J 5 bases, leaving 6 bases between the germline ends. CDR3 nucleotides: TGCAGCGTTGGGGTGAACGAGCAGTACTTC. Amino acids: CSVGVNEQYF.

This clonotype was recorded a few times. This sequence joins TRBV4-1 and TRBJ2-1, with D uncertain. The length of the CDR3 is 13 residues. V gave up 1 base and J gave up 12 bases, with 13 bases separating them. Germline assignment: CDR1 MGHRA and CDR2 YSYEKL. The CDR3 DNA is TGCGCCAGCAGCCAAGCCCCCTTTAATTGGCAGTTCTTC. Amino acid sequence: CASSQAPFNWQFF.

This clonotype appeared many times. V usage is TRBV4-1 and J usage is TRBJ2-1, with D perhaps assigned TRBD1 or TRBD2 (5 bases each). Trimming left V 5 bases short and J 9 bases short, with 14 bases between. This CDR3 is built from 13 residues. CDR1 is MGHRA and CDR2 is YSYEKL in the germline V gene. This CDR3 reads CASSLPGPGEQFF. The CDR3 DNA is TGCGCCAGCAGCTTACCGGGACCCGGTGAGCAGTTCTTC.

This clonotype was counted only a few times. The J gene is TRBJ2-1, the V gene TRBV24-1; 8 bases are shared with TRBD2. Germline loops: CDR1 KGHDR, CDR2 SFDVKD. The CDR3 runs to 15 residues. The V gene end was trimmed by 4 bases and the J gene end by 5 bases; junction bases not matched to a gene: 6. The CDR3 loop reads CATSEGREANNEQFF. CDR3 nucleotide sequence: TGTGCCACCAGTGAGGGGCGGGAGGCTAACAATGAGCAGTTCTTC.

The gene calls are TRBV9 and TRBJ1-1, with a weak D call TRBD1 (6 bases). Trimming cost V 4 bases and J 1 base, with 14 bases left between them. Per germline, CDR1 SGDLS and CDR2 YYNGEE. The CDR3 consists of 15 residues. CDR3 region: CASSYRVGQNTEAFF. As DNA, the CDR3 is TGTGCCAGCAGCTACAGGGTCGGCCAGAACACTGAAGCTTTCTTT. The full variable domain, rest sourced from reference TRBV9 and TRBJ1-1, is DSGVTQTPKHLITATGQRVTLRCSPRSGDLSVYWYQQSLDQGLQFLIQYYNGEERAKGNILERFSAQQFPDLHSELNLSSLELGDSALYFCASSYRVGQNTEAFFGQGTRLTVV.

In DNA, the CDR3 is TGTGCCAGCAGCGTAGGGACTAGCGGGAACAACGAGCAGTACTTC. Its translation is CASSVGTSGNNEQYF. V and J are TRBV9 and TRBJ2-7; 12 bases are a match to TRBD2. The CDR3 sequence is 15 residues long. J was trimmed by 5 bases and V by 0 bases; bases with no gene match: 3. Per germline, CDR1 SGDLS and CDR2 YYNGEE.

This clonotype was seen ten or more times. The V gene is TRBV4-1, the J gene TRBJ2-7; TRBD2 agrees at 13 bases. This CDR3 spans 18 amino acids. The V segment lost 1 base and the J segment 3 bases; nucleotides outside the gene matches: 9. Germline CDR1 is MGHRA and CDR2 is YSYEKL. CDR3 bases: TGCGCCAGCAGCCAAGGAAATTTTCGGACTAGCGGGAGCTACGAGCAGTACTTC. Protein sequence: CASSQGNFRTSGSYEQYF.

J is TRBJ2-1 and V is TRBV9, with TRBD1 as a possible D gene (6 bases). Germline-derived CDR1 and CDR2 are SGDLS and YYNGEE. Trimming took off 0 bases at V and 2 bases at J, with 9 bases between the two ends. The CDR3 has 15 residues. CDR3 sequence: CASSVVQGPYNEQFF. The DNA for the CDR3 is TGTGCCAGCAGCGTAGTTCAGGGGCCCTACAATGAGCAGTTCTTC.

At least ten counts were recorded for this clonotype. The chain has TRBV5-1 and TRBJ2-5, with 13 bases lining up with TRBD2. V dropped 2 bases and J dropped 1; count of bases not matched to a gene: 2. This CDR3 region has 16 residues. Germline lookup yields CDR1 SGHRS and CDR2 YFSETQ. The DNA for the CDR3 is TGCGCCAGCAGCTTTCGACTAGCGGGAGGCCAAGAGACCCAGTACTTC. Its protein product is CASSFRLAGGQETQYF.

This clonotype was found a few times. The rearrangement uses TRBV19 and TRBJ1-5; no clear D. Germline V gene sequence: CDR1 LNHDA, CDR2 SQIVND (reference sequence). The V end lost 3 bases, the J end lost 0 bases, and 6 bases lay between the germline ends. The CDR3 totals 14 residues. The CDR3 loop reads CASSMDDSNQPQHF. CDR3 DNA: TGTGCCAGTAGTATGGACGATAGCAATCAGCCCCAGCATTTT.

The chain is built from TRBV29-1 and TRBJ1-2; 8 nucleotides agree with TRBD1. Germline trimming cut 2 bases from V and 4 bases from J; bases unmatched to any gene: 9. Germline lookup yields CDR1 SQVTM and CDR2 ANQGSEA. This CDR3 comprises 15 residues. The CDR3 DNA sequence: TGCAGCGTTGAAAATTCCCTGCAGGGGGCCTATGGCTACACCTTC. Its translation: CSVENSLQGAYGYTF.

This clonotype has a handful of counts. V is TRBV7-3 and J is TRBJ1-1; D gene unclear. V lost 0 bases, J lost 9 bases, and 14 bases lay in between. This CDR3 comprises 14 residues. Looked up from germline, CDR1 is SGHTA and CDR2 is FQGTGA. The CDR3 here is CASSLTPGSSQAFF. The CDR3 region has the DNA TGTGCCAGCAGCTTAACGCCAGGTTCTAGTCAAGCTTTCTTT.

This clonotype was picked up a small number of times. This chain joins TRBV3-1 and TRBJ2-1, with 7 bases matching TRBD1. Trimming removed 8 bases from V and 6 bases from J; junction bases left unmatched: 7. The germline gives CDR1 LGHDT, CDR2 YNNKEL (reference sequence). This CDR3 region has 13 residues. As DNA, the CDR3 is TGTGCCAGCTGGGAAACAGGGGTCAATGAGCAGTTCTTC. Translated: CASWETGVNEQFF.

The CDR3 DNA reads TGCGCCAGCAGCCTGAGGGGGTCCCAGGGGTACAATGAGCAGTTCTTC. Protein product: CASSLRGSQGYNEQFF. The chain couples TRBV5-1 to TRBJ2-1; perhaps TRBD1 as D (6 bases). The V gene's germline CDR1 is SGHRS and CDR2 YFSETQ. The V gene lost 4 bases and the J gene lost 4 bases, with 18 bases spanning the gap. There are 16 residues in the CDR3.

The chain joins TRBV4-1 to TRBJ2-7; no clear D gene. This CDR3 has 13 residues. The V and J ends lost 0 bases and 3 bases respectively, with 6 bases between them. Germline loops: CDR1 MGHRA, CDR2 YSYEKL. The CDR3 here is CASSQEPNYEQYF. Here the CDR3 DNA reads TGCGCCAGCAGCCAAGAACCTAACTACGAGCAGTACTTC.